This T cell receptor (beta chain) was retrieved from a study of shared clonotypes between healthy human individuals (dated by TCRdb to 2019 to 2021). Turning to the overall study: The cohort comprised a couple of women and a few men aged 18 to 49 years. Blood TCR repertoires of five healthy adults were deeply sequenced to estimate repertoire size and the extent of clonotype sharing between individuals. For each donor, CD4 naive and CD4 memory were each given three plates, CD8 naive was given two plates, and CD8 memory was given one plate. Leukapheresis yielded between about 0.9 and 9 billion PBMCs per donor. To increase sequencing depth and limit assay-specific biases, TCR repertoire library preparation and sequencing were carried out by different laboratories using diverse techniques.

Using the deep immunoSEQ assay, multiplex PCR amplified TCR CDR3 regions from genomic DNA. Genomic DNA extracted from each cell subset was distributed evenly over all wells of several immunoSEQ 96-well plates, and each plate served as one replicate. For sorted subsets, each replicate PCR was loaded with 150 to 250 ng genomic DNA, equivalent to some 27,000 T cell genomes. Purified libraries were quantified with a Qubit 3.0 fluorometer, sized on a Bioanalyzer 2100, and re-quantified with the KAPA Library Quantification kit. A separate single-read 150-cycle Illumina NextSeq 550 flow cell was used to sequence each immunoSEQ 96-well plate. The original methods were these. Because the immunoSEQ output included only junctional sequences and no quality scores, the filtering could not be the same as the filtering used for full-length reads. Sequences were annotated with PyIR, a Python wrapper for IgBLAST v1.9, and V/J genes and CDR3 were assigned using IMGT germline references. Reads were filtered out if the reads had weak V/J assignments (E-value above 1e-6), no CDR3, stop codons, out-of-frame junctions, or ambiguous translated residues. A V3J clonotype was defined by an identical inferred V gene, J gene, and CDR3 amino acid sequence. Percentage overlap between repertoires was calculated by dividing the number of shared unique clonotypes by the size of the smaller repertoire. Three approaches were used to assess repertoire richness: RTK rarefaction, the Chao1 estimator, and Recon v2.1 estimates of unobserved clonotypes. For all TCRbeta clonotypes obtained by the gDNA method from a few donors, generation probabilities were computed with OLGA. Imported from immuneACCESS, the table was reduced by TCRdb to in-frame sequences with V and J called. These copies leave out some clones; in studies compared against another copy, an unresolved V gene accounts for under half, and the cause of the remainder is not known. Clonal size and the V and J genes are those of that table, whereas D and trimming came from the DNA. Counted in this sample were 2 million to 2.5 million clones; around 96% of them appeared once. The ten largest account for roughly 1% of the sample.

As concerns this clone: Its specific antigen is unknown. One base away there is no much larger clone; base qualities are not given.

CD8 naive samples were CD45RO-negative cells positively selected for CCR7, giving a CD45RA+CCR7+ population that excluded TemRA cells. Healthy HIV-negative adults with no recently reported acute infections or vaccinations were included as donors. Only Caucasian adults living in Nashville, Tennessee, USA were represented among the donors. After blood collection by leukapheresis, PBMCs were isolated using Ficoll-Histopaque density gradient centrifugation and then cryopreserved in the vapor phase of liquid nitrogen. Purity and quantity of every magnetically sorted T cell population were checked by analytical flow cytometry. From each sorted fraction, genomic DNA was isolated and quantified by UV absorbance on a Nanodrop 2000c. CDR1 and CDR2 (SEHNR, FQNEAQ) derive from the germline V gene (reference sequence). Including cysteine and phenylalanine, the CDR3 has 14 amino acids. Only the CDR3 part of the read is kept: 42 bases, read in frame from the first base. Between the V and J ends, shortened by 4 bases and 5 bases respectively, the junction contains 15 bases.

Results the study describes overall, beyond this receptor: Compared with non-shared clonotypes, the clonotypes found in all four sorted-subset donors had higher generation probabilities. Pairwise subsampling indicated that sequencing depth was expected to affect the degree of clonotype sharing among donors. Sampling was limited to blood, and TCR repertoires in tissue likely differ from TCR repertoires in blood. Estimated clonotype richness was generally larger for naive than for memory subsets. Because the study included a small number of donors, the genetic and exposure-history diversity represented was limited. When a handful of donors were compared, the shared fraction of clonotypes was about 5.2% for naive CD4, approximately 3.3% for naive CD8, more than 2% for memory CD4, and roughly 0.4% for memory CD8. Even with the large sequencing depth, rarefaction of the sorted-subset datasets indicated that sequencing was incomplete.

The chain is made from TRBV7-9 and TRBJ2-7; TRBD1 is possibly the D segment (6 matching bases). The sequence was collected from a man younger than 35 in good health. Material: naive CD8+ T cells sorted from blood. This specimen's cell subset or site label, interpreted: CD45RA+CCR7+. The DNA reads TGTGCCAGCAGCTCCCCCCTTGGGGGCAACGAGCAGTACTTC. Its product reads: CASSSPLGGNEQYF.